This T cell receptor beta chain was retrieved from a study of T-cell reconstitution after alpha-beta-depleted transplantation in children. A TCRbeta library incorporating unique molecular identifiers was prepared. TCRdb itself ran the PCR reads through MiXCR, one entry per CDR3 protein. The sample yields roughly 610,000 distinct CDR3 sequences, 8% to 11% seen once. The table lists this clonotype with a few counts. CDR1 is MNHEY and CDR2 is SVGEGT in the germline V gene. The CDR3 runs 11 residues. V was clipped by 8 bases and J by 5 bases, with 8 bases between them. Source: PBMCs from the stem cell graft donor, taken from the stem cell graft. J is TRBJ2-3 and V is TRBV6-2 or TRBV6-3; D unclear. This sequence originates from a human donor who donated a stem cell graft to a child with acute myeloid leukemia. The CDR3 bases are TGTGCCAGCCTCATTGGAGATACGCAGTATTTT. It is translated as CASLIGDTQYF.